A single T cell receptor (beta chain) is shown here with its context. It lacks a known antigen. No clone much larger than this one lies a single base away; base qualities are absent. A MiSeq instrument was used for deep resolution sequencing, which targeted depths ranging from 1 in 1 million up to 1 in 200,000 T cells, with coverage averaging 10x for each clonotype. TCR beta libraries were generated with the immunoSEQ hsTCRB Kit. The study's processing was this. ImmunoSEQ Data Assistant and ImmunoSEQ Analyzer were used for data analysis, and V, D and J genes were assigned according to IMGT definitions. Clonality was computed as one minus normalized Shannon entropy of productive rearrangement frequencies, ranging from 0 to 1. Public clonotype analysis was restricted to overrepresented clonotypes comprising at least 0.05% of each patient's repertoire. Roughly 13 age-matched healthy donor repertoires from immuneACCESS served as clonality controls. TCRdb carries this immuneACCESS record with in-frame sequences only. Its versions omit some clonotypes, under half of them owing to an unresolved V gene in the studies checked, with the rest unexplained. V and J calls and clone size are as listed in that table; D and trimming were resolved from the DNA. Recorded for this sample are under 300,000 clones; 65% to 85% of them occurred a single time. The ten largest clones add up to about 5% of the sample.

This entry belongs to a study of cytotoxic CD8 clonotypes in ibrutinib-treated CLL (dated by TCRdb to about 2021). Study-level background: The cohort was composed of under 12 relapsed/refractory and roughly 14 treatment-naive patients; IGHV unmutated status was identified in roughly 18 patients. Partial responses were observed in 24 patients and complete responses in 2; after a median follow-up of around 68 months, remission was maintained in approximately 15 patients and progression was observed in approximately 12. Response samples were obtained after a median of roughly 13 months of treatment, with a range of roughly 6 to 36 months. Samples averaged approximately 250,000 productive templates and 80,000 to 100,000 productive rearrangements. Of the approximately 86 people in the trial, about two dozen had longitudinal samples available. Cryopreserved peripheral blood mononuclear cells were obtained before treatment, at response, and at either sustained remission or disease progression. Patients were still on ibrutinib when every remission and progressive disease sample was collected.

What the work shows at the level of the full study, not this receptor alone: Public clonotypes were rare and either shrank or stayed stable during treatment, and the rise in clonality at ibrutinib response reflected expansion of private clonotypes. Clonality rose at ibrutinib response, remained stable during sustained remission, and dropped back toward baseline at progression. At baseline, clonality was higher than in age-matched healthy donors and showed a strong correlation with circulating CD8+ T-cell counts. Sampling times were not matched between sustained-remission and progressing patients, and lymph node repertoires were not studied.

Per the publication, the time point label means: progressive disease on ibrutinib. Approximately 2 micrograms of genomic DNA were extracted from cryopreserved PBMCs for TCR beta library preparation. Longitudinal blood samples from CLL patients on ibrutinib monotherapy underwent high-throughput TCR beta sequencing. The patients were enrolled in a single-center, open-label phase 2 trial of ibrutinib monotherapy. Material: PBMCs, obtained at disease progression, from a patient treated with ibrutinib. This clonotype originated in a human donor with chronic lymphocytic leukemia.

The CDR3 corresponds to CASSSDFGSNEQFF. DNA sequence: TGTGCCAGCAGTTCGGACTTCGGTAGCAATGAGCAGTTCTTC. This receptor chain uses TRBV6-6 and TRBJ2-1; the D gene is perhaps TRBD2, from 5 matching bases. There are 14 amino acids in the CDR3, from cysteine to phenylalanine inclusive. CDR3 DNA is the only sequence kept; it has 42 bases, read in frame from the first base. CDR1 is given as MNHNY and CDR2 as SVGAGI, both from the germline V gene (reference sequence). V and J are truncated by 4 bases and 6 bases respectively, leaving an intervening sequence of 13 bases.